This T cell receptor (beta chain) was profiled in a study of T cell responses to AZD1222 COVID-19 vaccine. Study conclusions and caveats: Seropositive AZD1222 recipients at baseline numbered only five to seven. At 160-218 and 743-854, vaccine-associated CD4 TCRs were dominant, and they spanned spike. Spike-specific TCR breadth and depth both grew after two AZD1222 doses. Donors in the cohort were predominantly white British and more often female, and clonal diversity was possibly underestimated.

As regards this clone: Antigen specificity is unknown.

Profiling relied on immunoSEQ multiplex PCR, and the TCRdb table lists in-frame clones only, not all of them. The sample records approximately 69,000 clones, approximately 87% being singletons. The origin of this receptor is an adult who received the AZD1222 COVID-19 vaccine. Specimen: peripheral blood, collected 28 days after the second AZD1222 dose.

CDR3 protein: CASSLENRVGETQYF. CDR3 sequence (DNA): TGTGCCAGCAGCTTAGAGAACAGGGTTGGAGAGACCCAGTACTTC. The chain is built from TRBV7-7 and TRBJ2-5, with D possibly matching TRBD1 (6 bases). V lost 1 base and J lost 4, with 13 bases in between. Germline V gives CDR1 SSHAT, CDR2 FNYEAQ (reference sequence). The CDR3 totals 15 residues.